The TCR beta chain under discussion was sequenced for a study of cytomegalovirus exposure and HLA in healthy donors. The PCR ran on 60 Vbeta and 13 Jbeta primers. Assay used: immunoSEQ multiplex PCR; TCRdb lists only in-frame clones, some missing. The profile shows 150,000 or so clones, 77% of them singletons. CDR3 size: 14 residues. Trimming shortened V by 2 bases and J by 5 bases, and 10 bases separated the two germline ends. The germline V gene has CDR1 SGHDT and CDR2 YYEEEE. Material: PBMCs. The receptor was isolated from a woman between 25 and 40 years old in good health and CMV-seronegative. The rearrangement uses TRBV5-6 and TRBJ1-4, with D uncertain. The CDR3 sequence: CASSLREANEKLFF. CDR3 sequence (DNA): TGTGCCAGCAGCTTACGAGAGGCGAATGAAAAACTGTTTTTT.